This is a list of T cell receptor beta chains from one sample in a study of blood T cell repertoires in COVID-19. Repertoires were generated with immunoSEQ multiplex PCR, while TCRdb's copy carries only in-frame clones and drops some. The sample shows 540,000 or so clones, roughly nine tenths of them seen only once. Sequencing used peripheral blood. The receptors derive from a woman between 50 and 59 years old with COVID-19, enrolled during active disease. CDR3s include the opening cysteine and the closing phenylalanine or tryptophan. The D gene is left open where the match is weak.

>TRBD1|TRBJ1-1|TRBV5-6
TGTGCCAGCAGCTCGACAGGGTGGGACACTGAAGCTTTCTTT
CASSSTGWDTEAFF
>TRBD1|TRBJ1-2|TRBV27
TGTGCCAGCAGCCCCTATATAATACAGGGGGCGGTCGATGGCTACACCTTC
CASSPYIIQGAVDGYTF
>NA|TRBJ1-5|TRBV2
TGTGCCAGCAGTGATAGGATCCGGTGGGGGGTGGGGGATCAGCCCCAGCATTTT
CASSDRIRWGVGDQPQHF
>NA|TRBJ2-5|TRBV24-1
TGTGCCACCAGTGGCCCGGGACTGATTAGGGCCCAGTACTTC
CATSGPGLIRAQYF
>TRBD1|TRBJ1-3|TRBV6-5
TGTGCCAGCAGGACAGGGTCCGGAAACACCATATATTTT
CASRTGSGNTIYF
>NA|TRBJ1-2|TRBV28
TGTGCCAGCAGCTCCGGCGACTGGGTCTATGGCTACACCTTC
CASSSGDWVYGYTF
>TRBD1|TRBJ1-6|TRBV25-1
TGTGCCAGCACCCCGGGACAGGGGAATTCACCCCTCCACTTT
CASTPGQGNSPLHF
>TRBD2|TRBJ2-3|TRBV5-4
TGTGCCAGCAGCTTAGAGCGGGGGAACACAGATACGCAGTATTTT
CASSLERGNTDTQYF
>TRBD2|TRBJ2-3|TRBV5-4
TGTGCCAGCAGCTCTGAACTAGCGGGGTACACAGATACGCAGTATTTT
CASSSELAGYTDTQYF
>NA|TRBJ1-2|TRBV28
TGTGCCAGCAGAATCAGGGAAGGCTACACCTTC
CASRIREGYTF
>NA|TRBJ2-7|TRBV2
TGTGCCAGCAGTAGGGAACAGGGCTACGAGCAGTACTTC
CASSREQGYEQYF
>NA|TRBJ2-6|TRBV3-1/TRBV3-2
TGTGCCAGCAGCCAGGCCGGGAGCAGAGTCGGGGCCAACGTCCTGACTTTC
CASSQAGSRVGANVLTF